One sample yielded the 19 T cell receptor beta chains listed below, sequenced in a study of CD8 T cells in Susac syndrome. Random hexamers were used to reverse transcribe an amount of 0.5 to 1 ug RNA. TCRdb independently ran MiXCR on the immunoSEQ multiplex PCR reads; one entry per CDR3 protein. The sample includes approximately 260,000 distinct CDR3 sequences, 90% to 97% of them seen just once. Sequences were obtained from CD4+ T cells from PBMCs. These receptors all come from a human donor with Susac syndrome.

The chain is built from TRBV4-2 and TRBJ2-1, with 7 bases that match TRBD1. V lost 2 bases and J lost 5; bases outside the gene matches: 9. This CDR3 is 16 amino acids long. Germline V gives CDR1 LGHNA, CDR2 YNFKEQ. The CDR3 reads CASSQSSGTAHNEQFF. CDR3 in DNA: TGTGCCAGCAGCCAATCATCCGGGACAGCCCACAATGAGCAGTTCTTC.

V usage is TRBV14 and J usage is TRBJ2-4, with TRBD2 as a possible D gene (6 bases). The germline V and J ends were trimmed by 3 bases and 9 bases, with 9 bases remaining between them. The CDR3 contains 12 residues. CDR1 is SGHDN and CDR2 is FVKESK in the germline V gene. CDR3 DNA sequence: TGTGCCAGCAGCCACGCGGGGCCCATTCAGTACTTC. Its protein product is CASSHAGPIQYF.

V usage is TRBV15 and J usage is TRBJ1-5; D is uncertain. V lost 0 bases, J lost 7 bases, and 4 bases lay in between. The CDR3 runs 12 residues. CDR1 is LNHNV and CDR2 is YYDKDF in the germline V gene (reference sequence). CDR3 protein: CATSRDQQPQHF. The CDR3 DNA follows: TGTGCCACCAGCAGAGATCAACAGCCCCAGCATTTT. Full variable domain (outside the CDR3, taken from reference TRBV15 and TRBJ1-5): DAMVIQNPRYQVTQFGKPVTLSCSQTLNHNVMYWYQQKSSQAPKLLFHYYDKDFNNEADTPDNFQSRRPNTSFCFLDIRSPGLGDTAMYLCATSRDQQPQHFGDGTRLSIL.

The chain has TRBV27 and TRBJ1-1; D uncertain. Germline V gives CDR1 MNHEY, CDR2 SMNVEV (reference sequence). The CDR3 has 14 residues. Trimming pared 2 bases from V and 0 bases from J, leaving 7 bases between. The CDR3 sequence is CASSLRGLNTEAFF. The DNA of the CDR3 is TGTGCCAGCAGTTTACGCGGGTTGAACACTGAAGCTTTCTTT.

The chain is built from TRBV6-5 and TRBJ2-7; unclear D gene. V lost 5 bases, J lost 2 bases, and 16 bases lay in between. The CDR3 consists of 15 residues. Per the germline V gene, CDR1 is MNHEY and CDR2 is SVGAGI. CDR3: CASSPSPRRTYEQYF. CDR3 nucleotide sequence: TGTGCCAGCAGTCCCAGTCCCCGAAGGACCTACGAGCAGTACTTC.

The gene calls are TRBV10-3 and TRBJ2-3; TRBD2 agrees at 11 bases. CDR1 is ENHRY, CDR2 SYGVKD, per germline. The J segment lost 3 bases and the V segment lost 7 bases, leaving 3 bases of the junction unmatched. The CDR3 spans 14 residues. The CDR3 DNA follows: TGTGCCATCATGGGGACTAGCGGAACAGATACGCAGTATTTT. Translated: CAIMGTSGTDTQYF.

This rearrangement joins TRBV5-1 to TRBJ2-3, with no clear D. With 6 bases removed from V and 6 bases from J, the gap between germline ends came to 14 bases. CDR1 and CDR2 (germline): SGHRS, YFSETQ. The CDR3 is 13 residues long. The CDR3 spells CASNSRPSDTQYF. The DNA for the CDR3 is TGCGCCAGCAACTCCCGCCCCAGCGATACGCAGTATTTT.

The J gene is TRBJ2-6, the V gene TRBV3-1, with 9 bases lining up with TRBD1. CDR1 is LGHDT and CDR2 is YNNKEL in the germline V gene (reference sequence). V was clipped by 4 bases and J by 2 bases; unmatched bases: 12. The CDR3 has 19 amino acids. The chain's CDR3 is CASSPSPGQGLTGANVLTF. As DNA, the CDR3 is TGTGCCAGCAGCCCCTCCCCGGGACAGGGTCTCACTGGGGCCAACGTCCTGACTTTC.

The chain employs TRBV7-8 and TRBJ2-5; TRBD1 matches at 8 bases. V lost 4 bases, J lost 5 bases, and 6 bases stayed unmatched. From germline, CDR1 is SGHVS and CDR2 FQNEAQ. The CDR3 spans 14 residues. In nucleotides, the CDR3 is TGTGCCAGCAGCTGGCGGACAGGGAGGGAGACCCAGTACTTC. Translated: CASSWRTGRETQYF.

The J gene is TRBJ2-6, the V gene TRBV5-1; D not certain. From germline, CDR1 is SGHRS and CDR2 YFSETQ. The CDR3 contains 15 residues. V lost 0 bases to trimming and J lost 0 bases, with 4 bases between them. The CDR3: CASSLGNSGANVLTF. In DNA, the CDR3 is TGCGCCAGCAGCTTGGGGAACTCTGGGGCCAACGTCCTGACTTTC.

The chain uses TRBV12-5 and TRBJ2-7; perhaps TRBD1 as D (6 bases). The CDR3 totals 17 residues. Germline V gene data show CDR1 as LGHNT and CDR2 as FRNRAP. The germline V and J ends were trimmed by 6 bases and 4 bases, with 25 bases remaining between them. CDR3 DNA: TGTGCTAGTGGCTCCAACGACCGGGACATGAATCGGTACGAGCAGTACTTC. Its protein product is CASGSNDRDMNRYEQYF.

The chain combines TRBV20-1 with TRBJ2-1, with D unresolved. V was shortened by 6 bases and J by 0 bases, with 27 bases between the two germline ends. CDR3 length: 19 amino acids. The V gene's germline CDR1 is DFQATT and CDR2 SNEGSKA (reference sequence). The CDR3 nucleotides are TGCAGTGCCAGTGGTGATACTAAGGAGCGCAAGAGCTCCTACAATGAGCAGTTCTTC. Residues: CSASGDTKERKSSYNEQFF.

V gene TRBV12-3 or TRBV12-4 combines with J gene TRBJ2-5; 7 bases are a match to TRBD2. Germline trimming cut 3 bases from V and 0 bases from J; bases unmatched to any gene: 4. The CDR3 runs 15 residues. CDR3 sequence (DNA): TGTGCCAGCAGTTTTCGGGGGAGGGACCAAGAGACCCAGTACTTC. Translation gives CASSFRGRDQETQYF.

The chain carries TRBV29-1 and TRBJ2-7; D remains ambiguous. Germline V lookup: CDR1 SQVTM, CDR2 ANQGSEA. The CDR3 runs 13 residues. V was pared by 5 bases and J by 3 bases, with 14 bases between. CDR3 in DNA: TGCAGCGTTTGGACGGGTCGGAGCTACGAGCAGTACTTC. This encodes CSVWTGRSYEQYF.

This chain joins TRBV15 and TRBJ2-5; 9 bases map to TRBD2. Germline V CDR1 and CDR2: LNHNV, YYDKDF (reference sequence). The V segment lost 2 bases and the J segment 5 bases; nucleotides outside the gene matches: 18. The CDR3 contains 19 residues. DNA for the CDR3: TGTGCCACCAGCAGACCCACGACCCGACTAGCGGCCGGCGGTGAGACCCAGTACTTC. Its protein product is CATSRPTTRLAAGGETQYF.

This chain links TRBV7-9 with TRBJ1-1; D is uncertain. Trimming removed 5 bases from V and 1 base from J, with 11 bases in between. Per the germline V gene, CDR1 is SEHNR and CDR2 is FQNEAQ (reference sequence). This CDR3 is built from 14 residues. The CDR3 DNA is TGTGCCAGCAGCCTTAACGTGGGGAACACTGAAGCTTTCTTT. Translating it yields CASSLNVGNTEAFF.

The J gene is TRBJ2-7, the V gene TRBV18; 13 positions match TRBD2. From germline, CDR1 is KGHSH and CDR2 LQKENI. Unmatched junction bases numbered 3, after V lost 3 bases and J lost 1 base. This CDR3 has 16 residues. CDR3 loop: CASSPRTSGGSYEQYF. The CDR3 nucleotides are TGTGCCAGCTCACCTCGGACTAGCGGGGGATCCTACGAGCAGTACTTC.

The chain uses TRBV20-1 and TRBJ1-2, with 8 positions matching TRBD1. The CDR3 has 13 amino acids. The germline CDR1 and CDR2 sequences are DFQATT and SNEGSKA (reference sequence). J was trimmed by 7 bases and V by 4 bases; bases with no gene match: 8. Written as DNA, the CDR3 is TGCAGTGCTAAGGAGCTGGACAGGGCTGGCTACACCTTC. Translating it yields CSAKELDRAGYTF.

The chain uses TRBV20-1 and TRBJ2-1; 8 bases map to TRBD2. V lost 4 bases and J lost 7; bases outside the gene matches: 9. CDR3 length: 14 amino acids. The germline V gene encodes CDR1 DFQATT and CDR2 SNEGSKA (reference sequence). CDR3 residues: CSAISSGRLNEQFF. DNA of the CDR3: TGCAGTGCTATCTCTAGCGGGCGGTTGAATGAGCAGTTCTTC.